The 27 T cell receptor beta chains reported below all come from one sample, sequenced in a study of Ad26.COV2.S vaccination and SARS-CoV-2 variants (dated by TCRdb to 2020 to 2023). The library was made by the immunoSEQ multiplex PCR assay. In TCRdb, the immuneACCESS table is reduced to in-frame sequences with V and J assigned. These tables do not hold every clone; where another copy was compared, an unresolved V gene accounts for under half, and the others remain unexplained. Recorded for this sample are approximately 410,000 clones; approximately 87% of them occurred a single time. The ten largest make up about 3.6% of the sample. Per the publication, the treatment or condition label means: over 15 received Ad26.COV2.S at low or high dose, single or two shots; about 5 received placebo; per-sample allocation not given. For vaccine and placebo recipients, repertoires were sequenced using samples collected on day 63 after the first injection.

This specimen consisted of peripheral blood, obtained in a trial of Ad26.COV2.S vaccine versus placebo. All receptors come from a person between 18 and 65 years old who received the Ad26.COV2.S COVID-19 vaccine or a placebo.

The chain couples TRBV3-1 (or the pseudogene TRBV3-2) to TRBJ2-7; 9 positions match TRBD2. Per germline, CDR1 LGHDT and CDR2 YNNKEL (reference sequence). This CDR3 contains 15 residues. V gave up 0 bases and J gave up 2 bases; unmatched junction bases: 2. This CDR3 is CASSQDASGAYEQYF. In DNA, the CDR3 is TGTGCCAGCAGCCAAGATGCTAGCGGGGCCTACGAGCAGTACTTC.

V usage is TRBV5-1 and J usage is TRBJ1-2; 7 bases are shared with TRBD1. Germline loops: CDR1 SGHRS, CDR2 YFSETQ. CDR3 length: 14 amino acids. Germline trimming cut 0 bases from V and 2 bases from J; bases unmatched to any gene: 1. CDR3 DNA sequence: TGCGCCAGCAGCTTGGGGGGACAGAACTATGGCTACACCTTC. Translating it yields CASSLGGQNYGYTF. The full variable domain, with the rest looked up from reference TRBV5-1 and TRBJ1-2, is KAGVTQTPRYLIKTRGQQVTLSCSPISGHRSVSWYQQTPGQGLQFLFEYFSETQRNKGNFPGRFSGRQFSNSRSEMNVSTLELGDSALYLCASSLGGQNYGYTFGSGTRLTVV.

The chain recombines TRBV7-9 with TRBJ1-3, with no clear D. The CDR3 extends over 14 amino acids. V was trimmed by 5 bases and J by 0 bases, leaving 8 bases between them. Germline V gives CDR1 SEHNR, CDR2 FQNEAQ (reference sequence). The chain's CDR3 is CASSPLASGNTIYF. In nucleotides, the CDR3 is TGTGCCAGCAGCCCCTTGGCCTCTGGAAACACCATATATTTT.

CDR3 residues: CASSTGTGSAGELFF. The CDR3 nucleotides are TGTGCCAGCAGCACCGGGACAGGGTCGGCCGGGGAGCTGTTTTTT. The J gene is TRBJ2-2, the V gene TRBV7-8; 9 bases agree with TRBD1. Germline lookup yields CDR1 SGHVS and CDR2 FQNEAQ. This CDR3 has 15 residues. Trimming at V came to 5 bases and at J to 6 bases, leaving 7 bases not matched to a gene.

The chain carries TRBV28 and TRBJ1-3, with D tentatively TRBD1 (5 bases). V was clipped by 3 bases and J by 0 bases, with 27 bases between them. The germline CDR1 and CDR2 sequences are MDHEN and SYDVKM. The CDR3 is 21 residues long. In DNA form, the CDR3 reads TGTGCCAGCAGTTTCAGTACCGGACAAACACCGGGAAAGGGCTCTGGAAACACCATATATTTT. It yields the protein CASSFSTGQTPGKGSGNTIYF. The full variable domain, in which reference TRBV28 and TRBJ1-3 provide the parts outside the CDR3, is DVKVTQSSRYLVKRTGEKVFLECVQDMDHENMFWYRQDPGLGLRLIYFSYDVKMKEKGDIPEGYSVSREKKERFSLILESASTNQTSMYLCASSFSTGQTPGKGSGNTIYFGEGSWLTVV.

The chain uses TRBV6-5 and TRBJ2-7; either TRBD1 or TRBD2 may fit D (6 bases each). Trimming left V 3 bases short and J 2 bases short, with 14 bases between. Germline lookup yields CDR1 MNHEY and CDR2 SVGAGI. The CDR3 loop spans 15 amino acids. The CDR3 protein is CASSYTGRGAYEQYF. The CDR3, as DNA: TGTGCCAGCAGTTATACGGGTAGGGGGGCCTACGAGCAGTACTTC.

This chain joins TRBV4-2 and TRBJ2-3; 13 nucleotides match TRBD2. V gave up 1 base and J gave up 5 bases; unmatched junction bases: 6. The germline gives CDR1 LGHNA, CDR2 YNFKEQ. The CDR3 extends over 17 amino acids. CDR3 sequence (DNA): TGTGCCAGCAGCCAAGGGACTAGCGGGGGCTCGGGAGATACGCAGTATTTT. Encoded protein: CASSQGTSGGSGDTQYF.

V is TRBV28 and J is TRBJ1-5; no firm D call. This CDR3 contains 13 residues. V was trimmed by 7 bases and J by 5 bases, leaving 12 bases between them. Germline V gives CDR1 MDHEN, CDR2 SYDVKM. The CDR3 DNA reads as TGTGCCAGCACCCCTCCTCTCGATCAGCCCCAGCATTTT. It codes for CASTPPLDQPQHF. The full variable domain, with the rest looked up from reference TRBV28 and TRBJ1-5, is DVKVTQSSRYLVKRTGEKVFLECVQDMDHENMFWYRQDPGLGLRLIYFSYDVKMKEKGDIPEGYSVSREKKERFSLILESASTNQTSMYLCASTPPLDQPQHFGDGTRLSIL.

The V and J genes are TRBV2 and TRBJ2-1, with 11 bases aligning to TRBD1. The V and J ends lost 5 bases and 9 bases, in that order; junction bases with no gene match: 6. Germline V gives CDR1 SNHLY, CDR2 FYNNEI. The CDR3 spans 14 residues. The CDR3 region has the DNA TGTGCCAGCAGTCGGGACAGGGGGTATGGTGAGCAGTTCTTC. Translation: CASSRDRGYGEQFF.

This chain joins TRBV15 and TRBJ1-5, with D possibly TRBD1 on 6 matching bases. The CDR3 is 15 amino acids. V dropped 0 bases and J dropped 3 bases, with 9 bases sitting between them. Germline V CDR1 and CDR2: LNHNV, YYDKDF (reference sequence). CDR3 DNA sequence: TGTGCCACCAGCAGAGATGCAGGGGCCAATCAGCCCCAGCATTTT. This gives the protein CATSRDAGANQPQHF.

A note on this clone: This sample includes further DNA sequences coding for the same CDR3. The chain couples TRBV19 to TRBJ2-3; D is unclear. Per germline, CDR1 LNHDA and CDR2 SQIVND (reference sequence). V lost 2 bases to trimming and J lost 0 bases, with 0 bases between them. This CDR3 has 12 residues. This CDR3 reads CASSISTDTQYF. The CDR3 bases are TGTGCCAGTAGTATAAGCACAGATACGCAGTATTTT.

The chain has TRBV7-9 and TRBJ2-6; D unresolved. Looked up from germline, CDR1 is SEHNR and CDR2 is FQNEAQ (reference sequence). Trimming took off 5 bases at V and 0 bases at J, with 8 bases between the two ends. The length of the CDR3 is 15 residues. In DNA form, the CDR3 reads TGTGCCAGCAGCAATCCGGGCTCTGGGGCCAACGTCCTGACTTTC. Its translation is CASSNPGSGANVLTF.

V is TRBV10-3 and J is TRBJ1-1; no definite D call. V was trimmed by 10 bases and J by 0 bases, leaving 12 bases between them. This CDR3 spans 13 amino acids. Germline V CDR1 and CDR2: ENHRY, SYGVKD. CDR3 sequence reads: CATQPEVNTEAFF. CDR3 in DNA: TGTGCCACCCAACCTGAAGTGAACACTGAAGCTTTCTTT.

The chain joins TRBV29-1 to TRBJ1-2; no reliable D call. CDR3 length: 12 amino acids. Trimming pared 3 bases from V and 8 bases from J, leaving 13 bases between. Per the germline V gene, CDR1 is SQVTM and CDR2 is ANQGSEA. CDR3 protein: CSVEGREGGYTF. The CDR3 DNA is TGCAGCGTTGAGGGGAGGGAAGGAGGCTACACCTTC. The full variable domain, completed using reference TRBV29-1 and TRBJ1-2, is SAVISQKPSRDICQRGTSLTIQCQVDSQVTMMFWYRQQPGQSLTLIATANQGSEATYESGFVIDKFPISRPNLTFSTLTVSNMSPEDSSIYLCSVEGREGGYTFGSGTRLTVV.

The rearrangement links TRBV9 to TRBJ1-1; maybe TRBD1 (5 bases). V was cut by 2 bases and J by 6 bases, with 20 bases left in between. The germline V gene has CDR1 SGDLS and CDR2 YYNGEE. CDR3 length: 16 residues. The CDR3 sequence: CASSVAAEPGGSEAFF. CDR3 bases: TGTGCCAGCAGCGTGGCGGCGGAGCCCGGGGGATCTGAAGCTTTCTTT.

This chain connects TRBV6-2 or TRBV6-3 to TRBJ1-1; 9 positions match TRBD1. CDR1 and CDR2 from the germline V gene are MNHEY and SVGEGT. The CDR3 consists of 12 residues. V trimming: 4 bases; J trimming: 11 bases; junction bases outside the gene matches: 5. CDR3 loop: CASSLQGAYAFF. The DNA of the CDR3 is TGTGCCAGCAGTTTACAGGGGGCTTACGCTTTCTTT.

This clone appeared a single time. This sequence joins TRBV25-1 and TRBJ2-2, with D possibly matching TRBD2 (5 bases). The CDR3 consists of 14 residues. Germline CDR1 is MGHDK and CDR2 is SYGVNS. With 3 bases removed from V and 3 bases from J, the gap between germline ends came to 8 bases. CDR3 nucleotides: TGTGCCAGCAGTGATGGGAGTCACACCGGGGAGCTGTTTTTT. Its protein product is CASSDGSHTGELFF.

The chain joins TRBV5-4 to TRBJ2-2; no reliable D call. V was cut by 1 base and J by 5 bases, with 12 bases left in between. The germline V gene has CDR1 SGHNT and CDR2 YYREEE (reference sequence). The CDR3 has 15 amino acids. The CDR3 coding sequence is TGTGCCAGCAGCTTGTGGGGTTTAAGTACCGGGGAGCTGTTTTTT. Translated, it gives CASSLWGLSTGELFF. The full variable domain, its missing parts supplied by reference TRBV5-4 and TRBJ2-2, is ETGVTQSPTHLIKTRGQQVTLRCSSQSGHNTVSWYQQALGQGPQFIFQYYREEENGRGNFPPRFSGLQFPNYSSELNVNALELDDSALYLCASSLWGLSTGELFFGEGSRLTVL.

V gene TRBV7-2 combines with J gene TRBJ2-3, with TRBD2 identical over 8 bases. V shed 4 bases and J 4 bases; nucleotides not matched to a gene: 13. The CDR3 consists of 17 residues. CDR1 and CDR2 from the germline V gene are SGHTA and FQGNSA. The CDR3 bases are TGTGCCAGCAGCTACTCGGGTACGGGGGGGCCCCCAGATACGCAGTATTTT. This sequence encodes CASSYSGTGGPPDTQYF.

The chain's CDR3 is CASNERSGAEETQYF. The CDR3 DNA follows: TGTGCCAGCAACGAAAGGTCGGGGGCTGAAGAGACCCAGTACTTC. The rearrangement joins TRBV28 to TRBJ2-5, with D perhaps being TRBD1 or TRBD2 (6 bases each). This CDR3 spans 15 amino acids. Germline V CDR1 and CDR2: MDHEN, SYDVKM. V lost 7 bases and J lost 3, with 18 bases in between.

Worth noting for this clone: The same CDR3 also results from other DNA sequences found in this sample. The J gene is TRBJ1-4, the V gene TRBV7-9, with D unclear. V shed 1 base and J shed 8 bases, with 5 bases lying between them. CDR1 and CDR2 from the germline V gene are SEHNR and FQNEAQ (reference sequence). This CDR3 is built from 12 residues. This CDR3 reads CASSLGGEKLFF. The CDR3 DNA sequence: TGTGCCAGCAGCTTAGGAGGGGAAAAACTGTTTTTT.

The J gene is TRBJ2-7, the V gene TRBV7-2, with 10 bases lining up with TRBD2. Germline lookup yields CDR1 SGHTA and CDR2 FQGNSA. V lost 2 bases, J lost 3 bases, and 4 bases stayed unmatched. This CDR3 region has 15 residues. This CDR3 reads CASSLSASGGYEQYF. CDR3 DNA sequence: TGTGCCAGCAGCTTATCCGCTAGCGGGGGCTACGAGCAGTACTTC. Full variable domain (rest looked up from reference TRBV7-2 and TRBJ2-7): GAGVSQSPSNKVTEKGKDVELRCDPISGHTALYWYRQSLGQGLEFLIYFQGNSAPDKSGLPSDRFSAERTGGSVSTLTIQRTQQEDSAVYLCASSLSASGGYEQYFGPGTRLTVT.

The chain combines TRBV6-5 with TRBJ2-3; D is unresolved. Germline-derived CDR1 and CDR2 are MNHEY and SVGAGI. The V and J ends lost 6 bases and 4 bases respectively, with 14 bases between them. The CDR3 has 14 amino acids. The CDR3 nucleotides read TGTGCCAGCAGGTCCCCAGGAGAGGCAGATACGCAGTATTTT. This translates into CASRSPGEADTQYF.

The chain joins TRBV7-2 to TRBJ1-5; D not resolved. The V end lost 5 bases, the J end lost 0 bases, and 8 bases lay between the germline ends. This CDR3 region has 14 residues. Per the germline V gene, CDR1 is SGHTA and CDR2 is FQGNSA. The CDR3 spells CASSRDASNQPQHF. CDR3 DNA: TGTGCCAGCAGCCGCGACGCTAGCAATCAGCCCCAGCATTTT.

The rearrangement links TRBV1 to TRBJ2-3; the table's D call TRBD1 went unverified against the DNA. TRBV1 is assigned pseudogene status. CDR3 length equals 17 residues. The CDR3 sequence is CTSSLGPCEPLGLRQYF. CDR3 nucleotide sequence: TGCACCAGCAGCTTGGGGCCTTGTGAACCCCTGGGGCTCAGGCAGTATTTT.

V gene TRBV5-4 combines with J gene TRBJ2-3, with D possibly TRBD1 on 5 matching bases. Germline CDR1 is SGHNT and CDR2 is YYREEE (reference sequence). The CDR3 extends over 14 amino acids. V was shortened by 0 bases and J by 4 bases, with 9 bases between the two germline ends. The CDR3 loop reads CASSLDGASDTQYF. For the CDR3, the DNA is TGTGCCAGCAGCTTGGATGGGGCCTCAGATACGCAGTATTTT.

The chain carries TRBV28 and TRBJ2-2, with 7 positions matching TRBD2. Germline V gives CDR1 MDHEN, CDR2 SYDVKM. This CDR3 has 14 residues. The V gene end was trimmed by 7 bases and the J gene end by 10 bases; junction bases not matched to a gene: 12. The CDR3 DNA is TGTGCCAGCACTGGACCGGGGGGAAACGAGGAGCTGTTTTTT. This translates into CASTGPGGNEELFF.